This T cell receptor (beta chain) appears in the sequencing data of a study of control samples from healthy donors and cancer patients. V gave up 4 bases and J gave up 0 bases, with 10 bases separating them. The length of the CDR3 is 16 residues. The V gene's germline CDR1 is LNHDA and CDR2 SQIVND (reference sequence). The method was immunoSEQ multiplex PCR; TCRdb's version includes in-frame clones alone and lacks a portion of them. The repertoire holds roughly 120,000 clones, with around 87% as singletons. This chain links TRBV19 with TRBJ2-6; D gene ambiguous. This TCR was recovered from a woman aged 45-65 years with colorectal cancer. Sequenced sample: PBMCs. CDR3 amino acids: CASSSTAVSGANVLTF. The DNA of the CDR3 is TGTGCCAGTAGTAGCACGGCGGTCTCTGGGGCCAACGTCCTGACTTTC.